This T cell receptor (beta chain) came from a study of shared clonotypes between healthy human individuals. The table came from immunoSEQ multiplex PCR; TCRdb's copy has only in-frame clones and leaves some out. The sample includes under 150,000 clones, under 70% of them seen just once. The sequencing input was memory CD8+ T cells sorted from blood. Subset denoted: CD45RO+ cells pooled with CCR7-negative TemRA cells. The TCR was taken from a woman aged 25 to 39 in good health.

The CDR3 region has the DNA TGTGCCAGCAGTCAAGCGGGAGACTCCAATGAGCAGTTCTTC. Amino acids: CASSQAGDSNEQFF. The chain has TRBV6-4 and TRBJ2-1, with 8 bases that match TRBD2. Germline CDR1 is MRHNA and CDR2 is SNTAGT. V lost 5 bases to trimming and J lost 6 bases; unmatched junction nucleotides: 6. The CDR3 extends over 14 amino acids.